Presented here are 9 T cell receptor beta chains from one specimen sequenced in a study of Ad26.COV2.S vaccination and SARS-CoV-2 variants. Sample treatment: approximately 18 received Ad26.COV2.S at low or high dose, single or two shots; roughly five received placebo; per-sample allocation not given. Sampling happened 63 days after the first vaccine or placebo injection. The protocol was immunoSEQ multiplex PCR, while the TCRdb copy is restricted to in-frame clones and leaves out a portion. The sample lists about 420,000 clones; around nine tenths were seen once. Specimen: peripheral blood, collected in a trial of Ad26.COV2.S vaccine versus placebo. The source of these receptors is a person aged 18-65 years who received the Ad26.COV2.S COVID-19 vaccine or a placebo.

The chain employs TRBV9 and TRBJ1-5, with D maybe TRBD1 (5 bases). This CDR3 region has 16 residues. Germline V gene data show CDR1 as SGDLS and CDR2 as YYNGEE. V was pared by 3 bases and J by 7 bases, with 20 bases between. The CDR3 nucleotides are TGTGCCAGCAGCGCCTCGGGGCAGGAGGTGGGACAGCCCCAGCATTTT. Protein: CASSASGQEVGQPQHF.

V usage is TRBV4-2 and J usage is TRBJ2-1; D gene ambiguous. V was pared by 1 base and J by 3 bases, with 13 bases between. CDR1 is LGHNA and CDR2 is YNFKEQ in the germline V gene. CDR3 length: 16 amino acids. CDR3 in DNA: TGTGCCAGCAGCCAAGCAGGAGAGTATCGCTACAATGAGCAGTTCTTC. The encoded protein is CASSQAGEYRYNEQFF.

This CDR3 reads CASSSPGLRDGYTF. For the CDR3, the DNA is TGTGCCAGCAGTTCCCCCGGACTAAGGGATGGCTACACCTTC. The chain employs TRBV6-5 and TRBJ1-2, with no clear D. CDR1 MNHEY and CDR2 SVGAGI come from the germline V gene. This CDR3 contains 14 residues. V was cut by 4 bases and J by 6 bases, with 15 bases left in between.

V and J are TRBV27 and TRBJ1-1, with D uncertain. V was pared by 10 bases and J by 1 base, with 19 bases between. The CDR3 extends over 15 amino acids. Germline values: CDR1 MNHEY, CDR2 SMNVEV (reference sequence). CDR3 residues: CATPPEPRKNTEAFF. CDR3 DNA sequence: TGTGCCACCCCCCCTGAACCCAGAAAGAACACTGAAGCTTTCTTT.

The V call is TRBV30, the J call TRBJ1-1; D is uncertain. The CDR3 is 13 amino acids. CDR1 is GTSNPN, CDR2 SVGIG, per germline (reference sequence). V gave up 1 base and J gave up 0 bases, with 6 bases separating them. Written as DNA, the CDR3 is TGTGCCTGGAGTGGCCCATTGAACACTGAAGCTTTCTTT. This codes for CAWSGPLNTEAFF. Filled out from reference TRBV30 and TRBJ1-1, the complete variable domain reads SQTIHQWPATLVQPVGSPLSLECTVEGTSNPNLYWYRQAAGRGLQLLFYSVGIGQISSEVPQNLSASRPQDRQFILSSKKLLLSDSGFYLCAWSGPLNTEAFFGQGTRLTVV.

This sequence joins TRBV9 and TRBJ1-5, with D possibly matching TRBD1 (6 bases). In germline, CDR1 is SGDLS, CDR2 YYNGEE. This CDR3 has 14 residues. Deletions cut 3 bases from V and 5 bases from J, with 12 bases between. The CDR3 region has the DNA TGTGCCAGCAGCGCACAGGGCACCCATCAGCCCCAGCATTTT. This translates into CASSAQGTHQPQHF.

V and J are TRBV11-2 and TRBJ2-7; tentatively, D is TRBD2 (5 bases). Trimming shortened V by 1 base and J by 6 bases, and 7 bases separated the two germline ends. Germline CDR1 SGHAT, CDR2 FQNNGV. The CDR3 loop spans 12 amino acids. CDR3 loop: CASSLGGSEQYF. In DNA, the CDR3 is TGTGCCAGCAGCTTAGGAGGGTCCGAGCAGTACTTC.

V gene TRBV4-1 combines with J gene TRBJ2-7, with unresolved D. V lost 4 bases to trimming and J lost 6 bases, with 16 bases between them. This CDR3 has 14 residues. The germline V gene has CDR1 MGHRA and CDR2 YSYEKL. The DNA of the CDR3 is TGCGCCAGCAGCCCCGCAGTGGGTCTCGGCGAGCAGTACTTC. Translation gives CASSPAVGLGEQYF.

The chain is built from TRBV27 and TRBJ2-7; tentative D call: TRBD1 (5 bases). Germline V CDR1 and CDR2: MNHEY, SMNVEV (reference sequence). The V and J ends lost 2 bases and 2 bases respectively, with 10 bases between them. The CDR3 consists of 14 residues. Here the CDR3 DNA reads TGTGCCAGCAGTTTACAGGGCGGTCCCTACGAGCAGTACTTC. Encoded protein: CASSLQGGPYEQYF.